This TCR beta chain was identified in a study of blood T cell repertoires in COVID-19. On the study more broadly: The United States, Italy and Spain supplied acute and convalescent COVID-19 samples. PBMCs, B-cell-depleted T cells, or T cells provided the cDNA or gDNA that made up the material.

Trimming took off 3 bases at V and 7 bases at J, with 20 bases between the two ends. Germline values: CDR1 SGHRS, CDR2 YFSETQ. The CDR3 runs 17 residues. In the original processing: Estimation of nucleated cell counts was performed using reference gene primer amplification. Sequencing used immunoSEQ multiplex PCR; TCRdb keeps in-frame clones, though not all of them. That table furnishes V, J and clone size, whereas the DNA furnished D and trimming. The sample contains approximately 11,000 clones, approximately 87% of which appear only once. This receptor was obtained from a human donor in a cohort sampled during active COVID-19. Sequencing was performed on peripheral blood. V gene TRBV5-1 combines with J gene TRBJ1-6; TRBD1 is a possible D gene (5 bases). CDR3 residues: CASSSGRGTPLNSPLHF. The CDR3 region has the DNA TGCGCCAGCAGCTCGGGGAGGGGAACCCCTCTGAATTCACCCCTCCACTTT.